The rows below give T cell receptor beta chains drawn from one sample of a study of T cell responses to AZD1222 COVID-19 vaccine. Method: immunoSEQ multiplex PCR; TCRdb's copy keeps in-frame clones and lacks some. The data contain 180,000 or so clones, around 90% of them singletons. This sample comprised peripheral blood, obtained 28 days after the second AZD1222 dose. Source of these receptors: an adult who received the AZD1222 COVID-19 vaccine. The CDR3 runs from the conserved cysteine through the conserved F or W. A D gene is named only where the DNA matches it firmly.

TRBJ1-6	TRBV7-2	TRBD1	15	CASSIQQGNGSPLHF
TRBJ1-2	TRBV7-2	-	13	CASSLDTAGGYTF
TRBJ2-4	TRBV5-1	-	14	CASRAGYAKNIQYF
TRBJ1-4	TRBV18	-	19	CASSPIMRHRTSPGEKLFF
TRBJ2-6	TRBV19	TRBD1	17	CASSIGQGDSGANVLTF
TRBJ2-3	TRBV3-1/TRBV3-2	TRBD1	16	CASSQKQGAGTDTQYF
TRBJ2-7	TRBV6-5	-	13	CASRRDSSYEQYF
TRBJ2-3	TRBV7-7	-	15	CASSLGGGNTDTQYF
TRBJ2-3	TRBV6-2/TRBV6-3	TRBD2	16	CASSFGLAGAGDTQYF
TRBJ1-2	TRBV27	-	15	CASSLKVEGGYGYTF
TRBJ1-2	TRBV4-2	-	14	CASSQDWGPYGYTF
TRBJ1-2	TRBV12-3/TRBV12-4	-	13	CASSSQGLYGYTF
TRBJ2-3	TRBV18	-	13	CASTKRERDTQYF
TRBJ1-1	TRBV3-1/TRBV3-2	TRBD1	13	CASSLSRGTEAFF
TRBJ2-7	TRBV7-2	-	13	CASSLPQTYEQYF